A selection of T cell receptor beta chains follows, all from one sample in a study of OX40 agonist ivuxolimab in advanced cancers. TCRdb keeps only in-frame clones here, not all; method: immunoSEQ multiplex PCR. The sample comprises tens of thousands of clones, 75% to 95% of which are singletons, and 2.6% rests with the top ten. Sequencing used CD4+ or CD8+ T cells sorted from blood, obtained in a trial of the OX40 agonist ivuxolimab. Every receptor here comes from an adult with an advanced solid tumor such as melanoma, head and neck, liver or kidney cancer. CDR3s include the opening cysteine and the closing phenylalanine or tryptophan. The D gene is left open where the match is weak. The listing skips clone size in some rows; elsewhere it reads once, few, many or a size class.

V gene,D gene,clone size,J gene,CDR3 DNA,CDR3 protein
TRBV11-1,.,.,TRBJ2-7,TGTGCCAGCAGCTTTGGAACTCAGCGGACCTACGAGCAGTACTTC,CASSFGTQRTYEQYF
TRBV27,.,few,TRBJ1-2,TGTGCCAGCAGTTCAAAGGACTATGGCTACACCTTC,CASSSKDYGYTF
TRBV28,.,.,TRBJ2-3,TGTGCCAGCAGTTTAACAGGGTCACCAGATACGCAGTATTTT,CASSLTGSPDTQYF
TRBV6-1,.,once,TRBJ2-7,TGTGCCAGCAACATGGGGACGGCGAGCTCCTACGAGCAGTACTTC,CASNMGTASSYEQYF
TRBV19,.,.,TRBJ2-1,TGTGCCAGTAGTCCCAAACCAGGGATCAATGAGCAGTTCTTC,CASSPKPGINEQFF
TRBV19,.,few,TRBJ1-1,TGTGCCAGTAGTCGAACAGGTTCTGAAGCTTTCTTT,CASSRTGSEAFF
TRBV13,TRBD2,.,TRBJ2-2,TGTGCCAGCAGCTTATTTAGACGGGGAGGGCCAAAGGTCGGGGAGCTGTTTTTT,CASSLFRRGGPKVGELFF
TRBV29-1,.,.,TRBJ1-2,TGCAGCGTTGATCACGGCTACACCTTC,CSVDHGYTF
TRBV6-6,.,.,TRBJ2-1,TGTGCCAGCAGTAAGGGGATGTGGGACGGTTACAATGAGCAGTTCTTC,CASSKGMWDGYNEQFF
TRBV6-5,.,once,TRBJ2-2,TGTGCCAGCAGTTCTGGACAGAACTGGAACACCGGGGAGCTGTTTTTT,CASSSGQNWNTGELFF
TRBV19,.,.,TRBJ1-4,TGTGCCAGTACCCCCTGGTTAGGGGCTGGTAATGAAAAACTGTTTTTT,CASTPWLGAGNEKLFF
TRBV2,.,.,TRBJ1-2,TGTGCCAGCAGGGCTCCAACAGGGACGGAGCCTGGCTACACCTTC,CASRAPTGTEPGYTF
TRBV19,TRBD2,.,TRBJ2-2,TGTGCCAGTAGTATCGCGGGACTAGGCACCGGGGAGCTGTTTTTT,CASSIAGLGTGELFF
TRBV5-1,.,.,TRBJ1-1,TGCGCCAGCAGTTCGGACGGCATGAACACTGAAGCTTTCTTT,CASSSDGMNTEAFF
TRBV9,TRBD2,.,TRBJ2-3,TGTGCCAGCAGTGCAGCGACTAGCGGGAGGGTCCCAGATACGCAGTATTTT,CASSAATSGRVPDTQYF
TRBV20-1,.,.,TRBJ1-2,TGCAGTGCTGAGGGCTCCTATGGCTACACCTTC,CSAEGSYGYTF
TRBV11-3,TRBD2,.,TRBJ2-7,TGTGCCAGCAGCCCTAGCGGGAGCTACGAGCAGTACTTC,CASSPSGSYEQYF
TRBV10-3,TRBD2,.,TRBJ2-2,TGTGCCATCAGTGAATCTAGCGGGGGTACCGGGGAGCTGTTTTTT,CAISESSGGTGELFF
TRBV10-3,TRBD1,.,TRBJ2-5,TGTGCCATCAGTGAGTTGGGACAGTCTGGGGGAGAGACCCAGTACTTC,CAISELGQSGGETQYF
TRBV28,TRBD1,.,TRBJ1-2,TGTGCCAGCAGTTTACTACTCGGACAGGGGCAAGCTAACTATGGCTACACCTTC,CASSLLLGQGQANYGYTF
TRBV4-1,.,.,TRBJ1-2,TGCGCCAGCAGCCAAGATCTGGCAGCTCCTTCTACTTATGGCTACACCTTC,CASSQDLAAPSTYGYTF
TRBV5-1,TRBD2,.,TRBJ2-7,TGCGCCAGCAGCCCTCCTATGACTAGCGGGAGCCACGAGCAGTACTTC,CASSPPMTSGSHEQYF
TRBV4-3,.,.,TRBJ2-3,TGCGCCAGCAGCCAAGATTCCGGGATAGCGCCTTCACTTAGCACAGATACGCAGTATTTT,CASSQDSGIAPSLSTDTQYF
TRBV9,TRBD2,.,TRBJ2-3,TGTGCCAGCAGCGCGGGACTAGCGGGAGGGAAGGCAGATACGCAGTATTTT,CASSAGLAGGKADTQYF
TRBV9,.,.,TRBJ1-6,TGTGCCAGCAGCGTAAGCCCTAGGGATTCACCCCTCCACTTT,CASSVSPRDSPLHF
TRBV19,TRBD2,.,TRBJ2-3,TGTGCCAGTAGTCTAGCGCGAGTTAGCGGGACAACAGATACGCAGTATTTT,CASSLARVSGTTDTQYF
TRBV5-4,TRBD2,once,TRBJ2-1,TGTGCCAGCAGCTTGTGGGGGGCTAGCGGGTCGAATGAGCAGTTCTTC,CASSLWGASGSNEQFF
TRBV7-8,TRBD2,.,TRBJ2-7,TGTGCCAGCAGCCGGACTAGCGGGAGCTCAGGACCCTACGAGCAGTACTTC,CASSRTSGSSGPYEQYF
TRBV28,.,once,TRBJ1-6,TGTGCCAGCAGACTCCGTGGGACCCTCAATTCACCCCTCCACTTT,CASRLRGTLNSPLHF
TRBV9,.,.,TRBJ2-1,TGTGCCAGCAGCGTAGGGACTTACAATGAGCAGTTCTTC,CASSVGTYNEQFF
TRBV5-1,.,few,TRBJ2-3,TGCGCCAGCAGCTTGTGGCGGGTAACTGGCACAGATACGCAGTATTTT,CASSLWRVTGTDTQYF
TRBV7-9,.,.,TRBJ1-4,TGTGCCAGCAGCTTAGCGGTGGGTAAGGAGGGCGAAAAACTGTTTTTT,CASSLAVGKEGEKLFF
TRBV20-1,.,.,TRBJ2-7,TGCGGGGTAATACAGGGCAACGAGCAGTACTTC,CGVIQGNEQYF
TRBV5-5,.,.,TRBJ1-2,TGTGCCAGCAGCTCAGACATCCCCCATGGCTACACCTTC,CASSSDIPHGYTF
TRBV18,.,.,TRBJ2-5,TGTGCCAGCTCACCGGTTCGACAGTCACGGGAGACCCAGTACTTC,CASSPVRQSRETQYF
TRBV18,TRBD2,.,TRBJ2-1,TGTGCCAGCTCACTTGGGGGACCCTCTAGCGGGAGTGCGGTAAATGAGCAGTTCTTC,CASSLGGPSSGSAVNEQFF
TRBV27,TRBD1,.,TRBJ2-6,TGTGCCAGCAGTTCAATCACAGGGGGGTCTGGGGCCAACGTCCTGACTTTC,CASSSITGGSGANVLTF
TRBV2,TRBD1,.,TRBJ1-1,TGTGCCAGCAGTCTGGGACAGGTTTACACTGAAGCTTTCTTT,CASSLGQVYTEAFF
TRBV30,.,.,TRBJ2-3,TGTGCCGAATCGCGAGGACTGGGGGATACGCAGTATTTT,CAESRGLGDTQYF
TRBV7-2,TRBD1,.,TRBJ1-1,TGTGCCAGCAGCCGGACAGGGATGAACACTGAAGCTTTCTTT,CASSRTGMNTEAFF
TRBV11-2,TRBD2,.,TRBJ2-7,TGTGCCAGCAGCTTTACTTTGCCTAGCGGGAGCTACGAGCAGTACTTC,CASSFTLPSGSYEQYF
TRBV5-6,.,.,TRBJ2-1,TGTGCCAGCAGCCGCCGGGACTTTTACAATGAGCAGTTCTTC,CASSRRDFYNEQFF
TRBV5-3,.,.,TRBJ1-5,TGTGCCAGAAGCGAGCAAATTATACAGGGTTTCCATCAGCCCCAGCATTTT,CARSEQIIQGFHQPQHF
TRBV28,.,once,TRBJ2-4,TGTGCCAGCAGTCGGACAGATCTACTAGCCAAAAACATTCAGTACTTC,CASSRTDLLAKNIQYF
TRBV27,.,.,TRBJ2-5,TGTGCCAGCAGGCCTGCCGGGCTGCAAGAGACCCAGTACTTC,CASRPAGLQETQYF
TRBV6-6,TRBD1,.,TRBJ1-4,TGTGCCAGCAGCACCCTGACAGGGGGGGAAAAACTGTTTTTT,CASSTLTGGEKLFF
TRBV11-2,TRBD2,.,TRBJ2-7,TGTGCCAGCAGCGCCCAGATTAGCGGGACGGTCGAGCAGTACTTC,CASSAQISGTVEQYF